The 6 T cell receptor beta chains below all came from one sample that was sequenced in a study of T-cell reconstitution after alpha-beta-depleted transplantation in children (dated by TCRdb to 2016 to 2017). The method behind the library was PCR. Instrument used: Illumina HiSeq 2500. To normalize quantification of the TCRbeta repertoire, the TCR libraries were built with molecular barcoding that relied on unique molecular identifiers. The raw public reads went through TCRdb reprocessing: fastp at Q25, MiXCR clone calling, in-frame beta chains kept. Every CDR3 protein is listed once, alongside the most common genes and DNA of its rows. The sample records 100,000 or so distinct CDR3 sequences, about 22% of which are singletons. In total, the top ten clones hold about a fifth of the sample. Per the publication, the treatment or condition label means: allogeneic hematopoietic cell transplantation with graft depleted of TCRalphabeta T cells and CD19 B cells.

The starting material was PBMCs, obtained before TCRalphabeta/CD19-depleted stem cell transplant. These TCRs come from a boy between 2 and 15 years old with acute lymphoblastic leukemia, due to receive a stem cell transplant.

Only a few counts were recorded for this clonotype. The chain employs TRBV5-1 and TRBJ2-2, with D perhaps matching TRBD1 (6 bases). The length of the CDR3 is 15 residues. V was cut by 4 bases and J by 1 base, with 11 bases left in between. CDR1 is SGHRS, CDR2 YFSETQ, per germline. The CDR3 bases are TGCGCCAGCAGCCCCAGGGGAAGGAACACCGGGGAGCTGTTTTTT. Translation: CASSPRGRNTGELFF.

The chain uses TRBV15 and TRBJ2-5; 9 positions match TRBD1. The germline CDR1 and CDR2 sequences are LNHNV and YYDKDF (reference sequence). CDR3 size: 16 residues. V was pared by 1 base and J by 7 bases, with 10 bases of the junction left unmatched. This chain's CDR3 is CATSRAGTGGGGTQYF. In DNA form, the CDR3 reads TGTGCCACCAGCAGAGCAGGAACAGGGGGCGGGGGGACCCAGTACTTC.

This clonotype has a handful of counts. The chain has TRBV7-2 and TRBJ1-2; D unclear. The CDR3 extends over 14 amino acids. V shed 6 bases and J shed 2 bases, with 13 bases lying between them. Germline CDR1 SGHTA, CDR2 FQGNSA. CDR3 loop: CASSTIGRNYGYTF. In nucleotides, the CDR3 is TGTGCCAGCAGTACGATTGGACGGAACTATGGCTACACCTTC.

The V gene is TRBV20-1, the J gene TRBJ2-5, with D possibly being TRBD2 (8 bases). With 3 bases removed from V and 4 bases from J, the gap between germline ends came to 24 bases. CDR3 length equals 17 residues. Germline CDR1 reads DFQATT; CDR2 reads SNEGSKA (reference sequence). The CDR3 coding sequence is TGCAGTGCTAGGGACAGGCCGGCGGGAGGCATACGAGAGACCCAGTACTTC. It yields the protein CSARDRPAGGIRETQYF.

This clonotype occurred many times. This chain uses TRBV28 with TRBJ2-3; TRBD1 matches at 8 bases. The trim removed 3 bases at V and 2 bases at J, leaving 4 bases unmatched. Germline V gene lookup returns CDR1 MDHEN and CDR2 SYDVKM. The CDR3 is made up of 15 amino acids. CDR3: CASSFETGDTDTQYF. The CDR3 DNA is TGTGCCAGCAGTTTTGAGACAGGGGACACAGATACGCAGTATTTT.

This clonotype was seen only a few times. The rearrangement uses TRBV20-1 and TRBJ2-1, with D perhaps given as TRBD1 or TRBD2 (5 bases each). CDR3 length: 12 residues. CDR1 is DFQATT and CDR2 is SNEGSKA in the germline V gene (reference sequence). The germline V and J ends were trimmed by 2 bases and 7 bases, with 9 bases remaining between them. Here the CDR3 DNA reads TGCAGTGCTAGAAGGGGACCGAATGAGCAGTTCTTC. It yields the protein CSARRGPNEQFF.